The rows below give T cell receptor beta chains drawn from one sample of a study of T cell repertoires in cytomegalovirus infection. TCRdb re-analysed the reads in MiXCR, keeping a single row per CDR3 protein. The sample consists of 680,000 or so distinct CDR3 sequences, about 40% of them appearing once. The sample comprised PBMCs. All receptors derive from a human donor in good health (CMV status not recorded). Some clones in this sample may be carry-over from other donors' samples. Both conserved end residues are part of each CDR3. Each record gives: J gene, clone size, D gene, V gene, CDR3 protein, CDR3 DNA. The D gene is left open where the match is weak. The size of a clone is reported for some rows only, either as once, few or many, or as a class for expanded clones.

TRBJ1-1 | NA | NA | TRBV3-1 | CASSHRGLFEAFF | TGTGCCAGCAGCCATAGGGGGTTATTTGAAGCTTTCTTT
TRBJ2-3 | few | NA | TRBV28 | CASSALDRDTQYF | TGTGCCAGCAGTGCCCTAGACCGTGATACGCAGTATTTT
TRBJ2-3 | few | TRBD2 | TRBV20-1 | CSARVRGVDTQYF | TGCAGTGCTAGAGTCCGGGGGGTGGATACGCAGTATTTT
TRBJ2-5 | NA | NA | TRBV12-3/TRBV12-4 | CASSYAGTAQETQSF | TGTGCCAGCAGCTACGCGGGGACGGCACAAGAGACCCAGTCCTTC
TRBJ2-1 | few | NA | TRBV28 | CAGSRNPDNEQFF | TGTGCCGGATCGAGGAACCCAGACAATGAGCAGTTCTTC
TRBJ1-6 | NA | NA | TRBV7-8 | CASSLDLNPWDSPLHF | TGTGCCAGCAGCTTAGACTTGAACCCATGGGATTCACCCCTCCACTTT
TRBJ2-1 | few | TRBD2 | TRBV27 | CASSSKRLAGGSPYNEQFF | TGTGCCAGCAGTTCTAAACGACTAGCGGGAGGGTCCCCCTACAATGAGCAGTTCTTC
TRBJ2-1 | NA | TRBD2 | TRBV29-1 | CSVRRGGSDEQFF | TGCAGCGTTCGGCGCGGGGGATCGGATGAGCAGTTCTTC
TRBJ1-6 | few | TRBD1 | TRBV6-1 | CASRKTGEGRNSPLHF | TGTGCCAGCAGAAAAACAGGGGAAGGTCGTAATTCACCCCTCCACTTT
TRBJ2-3 | NA | TRBD1 | TRBV2 | CASTSDRGSTDTQYF | TGTGCCAGCACTTCGGACAGGGGATCCACAGATACGCAGTATTTT
TRBJ1-5 | NA | TRBD1 | TRBV27 | CASSSTGAVRGNQPQHF | TGTGCCAGCAGTTCGACAGGGGCCGTTAGGGGCAATCAGCCCCAGCATTTT
TRBJ1-1 | NA | NA | TRBV6-1 | CASSSEGVNTEAFF | TGTGCCAGCAGTTCAGAGGGGGTGAACACTGAAGCTTTCTTT
TRBJ1-1 | many | NA | TRBV12-3/TRBV12-4 | CASSLGWGNTEAFF | TGTGCCAGCAGTCTGGGGTGGGGGAACACTGAAGCTTTCTTT
TRBJ2-3 | few | NA | TRBV27 | CASSIYSGSTDTQYF | TGTGCCAGCAGTATATATAGCGGCAGCACAGATACGCAGTATTTT
TRBJ2-1 | once | NA | TRBV13 | CASSLVTVTYNEQFF | TGTGCCAGCAGCTTGGTGACGGTAACCTACAATGAGCAGTTCTTC
TRBJ1-1 | few | NA | TRBV7-6 | CASSSPGPNTEAFF | TGTGCCAGCAGCTCGCCGGGGCCGAACACTGAAGCTTTCTTT
TRBJ1-1 | NA | NA | TRBV14 | CASSQEVGRDLNTEAFF | TGTGCCAGCAGCCAAGAAGTGGGACGGGACCTGAACACTGAAGCTTTCTTT
TRBJ2-4 | NA | TRBD2 | TRBV7-2 | CASSPRPGASGGKNIQYF | TGTGCCAGCAGCCCCCGCCCCGGGGCTAGCGGGGGTAAAAACATTCAGTACTTC
TRBJ1-5 | many | NA | TRBV12-3/TRBV12-4 | CASLGRIGQPQHF | TGTGCCAGCCTTGGAAGGATTGGACAGCCCCAGCATTTT
TRBJ2-3 | many | TRBD2 | TRBV6-6 | CASSRTSGRGGDTQYF | TGTGCCAGCAGTAGGACTAGCGGGAGAGGGGGCGATACGCAGTATTTT
TRBJ1-6 | NA | NA | TRBV28 | CASPGLNSPLHF | TGTGCCAGTCCGGGGTTAAATTCACCCCTCCACTTT
TRBJ2-7 | many | NA | TRBV2 | CASISNSYEQYF | TGTGCCAGCATTAGCAACTCCTACGAGCAGTACTTC
TRBJ2-5 | NA | TRBD1 | TRBV20-1 | CSASDRGSLETQYF | TGCAGTGCTTCCGACAGGGGGTCTCTTGAGACCCAGTACTTC
TRBJ1-6 | few | NA | TRBV14 | CASSQEISWPLHF | TGTGCCAGCAGCCAAGAAATCTCTTGGCCCCTCCACTTT
TRBJ2-3 | NA | TRBD2 | TRBV19 | CASSEGAGGLPRTDTQYF | TGTGCCAGTAGTGAAGGAGCGGGAGGGCTCCCTCGCACAGATACGCAGTATTTT
TRBJ2-2 | few | NA | TRBV7-2 | CASSLVGAGGELFF | TGTGCCAGCAGCTTAGTCGGTGCTGGCGGGGAGCTGTTTTTT
TRBJ2-5 | NA | NA | TRBV7-8 | CASSLYDNSAKTQYF | TGTGCCAGCAGCTTATACGACAACAGTGCCAAGACCCAGTACTTC
TRBJ2-7 | once | NA | TRBV2 | CASRLRSTYEPYF | TGTGCCAGCAGGCTCAGGAGTACCTACGAGCCGTACTTC
TRBJ1-2 | NA | TRBD1 | TRBV12-3/TRBV12-4 | CASSFGRGNYGYTF | TGTGCCAGCAGTTTCGGCAGGGGGAACTATGGCTACACCTTC
TRBJ2-1 | few | NA | TRBV7-9 | CASSQFEGGEQFF | TGTGCCAGCAGCCAATTTGAGGGCGGTGAGCAGTTCTTC
TRBJ2-5 | NA | TRBD2 | TRBV3-1 | CASRSSGRVYQETQYF | TGTGCCAGCAGGAGTAGCGGGAGAGTGTACCAAGAGACCCAGTACTTC
TRBJ1-5 | NA | NA | TRBV20-1 | CSARDPIWGGNQPQHF | TGCAGTGCTAGAGATCCGATCTGGGGGGGGAATCAGCCCCAGCATTTT
TRBJ2-3 | few | NA | TRBV24-1 | CATSDLRDKGFTSTDTQYF | TGTGCCACCAGTGATCTTCGGGACAAGGGATTCACTAGCACAGATACGCAGTATTTT
TRBJ2-7 | NA | TRBD2 | TRBV4-1 | CASKTWLTSWDEQYF | TGCGCCAGCAAGACGTGGTTGACTAGCTGGGACGAGCAGTACTTC
TRBJ2-7 | few | TRBD1 | TRBV7-6 | CASSLAGTDHTREQYF | TGTGCCAGCAGCCTCGCCGGGACAGATCACACTCGCGAGCAGTACTTC
TRBJ1-6 | NA | NA | TRBV7-4 | CASSPPAQGSSSPLHF | TGTGCCAGCAGCCCCCCGGCGCAGGGATCAAGTTCACCCCTCCACTTT
TRBJ1-5 | NA | NA | TRBV7-8 | CASRSGGGPSNQPQHF | TGTGCCAGCAGGTCCGGGGGAGGACCTAGCAATCAGCCCCAGCATTTT
TRBJ1-5 | once | NA | TRBV18 | CASSPGPTRRNQPQHF | TGTGCCAGCTCACCCGGGCCCACTAGACGAAATCAGCCCCAGCATTTT
TRBJ1-1 | NA | NA | TRBV12-3/TRBV12-4 | CASSFHRGANTEAFF | TGTGCCAGCAGTTTTCATCGGGGGGCGAACACTGAAGCTTTCTTT
TRBJ2-7 | many | TRBD2 | TRBV28 | CASSLGQGLAGRGYEQYF | TGTGCCAGCAGTTTGGGACAGGGACTAGCGGGACGAGGCTACGAGCAGTACTTC
TRBJ2-3 | few | NA | TRBV24-1 | CATSDRNYGTDTQYF | TGTGCCACCAGTGACCGGAACTACGGCACAGATACGCAGTATTTT
TRBJ2-7 | few | TRBD1 | TRBV7-2 | CASSLRGTGAYEQYF | TGTGCCAGCAGCTTAAGGGGGACAGGGGCCTACGAGCAGTACTTC
TRBJ2-1 | NA | TRBD2 | TRBV2 | CASSDSGGLNEQFF | TGTGCCAGCAGTGATAGCGGGGGGCTCAATGAGCAGTTCTTC
TRBJ2-7 | few | NA | TRBV29-1 | CSVDAGNAYEQYF | TGCAGCGTTGACGCTGGGAATGCCTACGAGCAGTACTTC
TRBJ2-4 | NA | TRBD2 | TRBV28 | CASSLNRGGNIQYF | TGTGCCAGCAGTTTAAATAGGGGAGGGAACATTCAGTACTTC
TRBJ2-1 | NA | NA | TRBV12-3/TRBV12-4 | CASRQGRNNEQFF | TGTGCCAGCAGACAGGGCCGGAACAATGAGCAGTTCTTC
TRBJ2-4 | NA | NA | TRBV19 | CASSVTGRGNIQYF | TGTGCCAGTAGTGTCACAGGTCGTGGAAACATTCAGTACTTC
TRBJ2-1 | NA | TRBD2 | TRBV3-1 | CASSAASGEYNEQFF | TGTGCCAGCAGCGCGGCTAGCGGGGAATACAATGAGCAGTTCTTC
TRBJ2-3 | NA | NA | TRBV27 | CASSGHFTDTQYF | TGTGCCAGCAGTGGACACTTCACAGATACGCAGTATTTT
TRBJ1-4 | few | NA | TRBV29-1 | CSVESKGEKLFF | TGCAGCGTTGAATCCAAGGGGGAAAAACTGTTTTTT
TRBJ2-1 | NA | TRBD1 | TRBV4-2 | CASSSWTGASYNEQFF | TGTGCCAGCAGCTCGTGGACAGGGGCGTCCTACAATGAGCAGTTCTTC
TRBJ2-4 | once | TRBD2 | TRBV28 | CASRTPGGHIQYF | TGTGCCAGCAGGACCCCGGGGGGGCACATTCAGTACTTC
TRBJ2-3 | few | NA | TRBV12-3/TRBV12-4 | CASSLDTSPTDTQYF | TGTGCCAGCAGTTTAGATACTAGCCCCACAGATACGCAGTATTTT
TRBJ2-7 | NA | NA | TRBV19 | CASSRTLVYEQYF | TGTGCCAGTAGTAGGACCTTAGTCTACGAGCAGTACTTC